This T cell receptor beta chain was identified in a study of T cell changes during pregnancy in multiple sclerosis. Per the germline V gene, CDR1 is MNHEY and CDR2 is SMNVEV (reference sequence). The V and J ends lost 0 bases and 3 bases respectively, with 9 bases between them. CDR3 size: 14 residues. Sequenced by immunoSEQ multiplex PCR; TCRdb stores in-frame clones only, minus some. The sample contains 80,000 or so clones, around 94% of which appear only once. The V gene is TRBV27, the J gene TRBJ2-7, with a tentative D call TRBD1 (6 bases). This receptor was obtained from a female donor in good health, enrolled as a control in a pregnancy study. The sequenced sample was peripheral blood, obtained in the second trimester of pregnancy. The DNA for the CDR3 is TGTGCCAGCAGTTTATCGTTGGACAGCTACGAGCAGTACTTC. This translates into CASSLSLDSYEQYF.